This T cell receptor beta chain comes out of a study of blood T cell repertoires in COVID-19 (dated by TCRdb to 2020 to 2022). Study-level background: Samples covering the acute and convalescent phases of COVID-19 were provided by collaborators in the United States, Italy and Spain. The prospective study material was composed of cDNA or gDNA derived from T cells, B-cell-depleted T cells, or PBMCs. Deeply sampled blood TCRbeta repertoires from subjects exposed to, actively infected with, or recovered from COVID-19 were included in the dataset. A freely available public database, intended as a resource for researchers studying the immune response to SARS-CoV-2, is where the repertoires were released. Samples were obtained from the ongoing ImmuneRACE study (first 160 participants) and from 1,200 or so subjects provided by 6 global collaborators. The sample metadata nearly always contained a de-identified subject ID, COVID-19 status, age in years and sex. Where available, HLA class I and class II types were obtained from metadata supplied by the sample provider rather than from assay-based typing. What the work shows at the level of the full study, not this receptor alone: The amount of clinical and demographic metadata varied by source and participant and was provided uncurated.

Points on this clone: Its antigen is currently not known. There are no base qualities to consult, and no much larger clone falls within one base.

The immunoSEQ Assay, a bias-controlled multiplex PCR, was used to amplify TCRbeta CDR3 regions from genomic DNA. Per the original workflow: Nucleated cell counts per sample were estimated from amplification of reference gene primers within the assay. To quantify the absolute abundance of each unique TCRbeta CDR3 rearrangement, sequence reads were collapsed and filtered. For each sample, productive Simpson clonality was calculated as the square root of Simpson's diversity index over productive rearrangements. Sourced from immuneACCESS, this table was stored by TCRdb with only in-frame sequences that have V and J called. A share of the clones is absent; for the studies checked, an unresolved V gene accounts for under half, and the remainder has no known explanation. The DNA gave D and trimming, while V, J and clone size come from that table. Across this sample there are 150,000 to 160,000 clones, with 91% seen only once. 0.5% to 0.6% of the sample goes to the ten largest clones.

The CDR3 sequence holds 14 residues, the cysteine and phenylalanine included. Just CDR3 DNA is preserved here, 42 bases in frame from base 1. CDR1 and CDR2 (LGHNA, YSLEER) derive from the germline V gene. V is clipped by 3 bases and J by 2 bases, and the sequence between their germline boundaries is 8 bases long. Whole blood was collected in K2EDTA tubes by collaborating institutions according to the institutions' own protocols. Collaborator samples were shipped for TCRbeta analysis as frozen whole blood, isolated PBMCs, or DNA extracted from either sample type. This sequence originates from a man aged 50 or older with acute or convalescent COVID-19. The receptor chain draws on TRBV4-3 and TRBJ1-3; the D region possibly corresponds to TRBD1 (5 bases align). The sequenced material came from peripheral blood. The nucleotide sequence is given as TGCGCCAGCAGCCAGCAGGGAACTGGAAACACCATATATTTT. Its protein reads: CASSQQGTGNTIYF.